The entry below describes one TCR beta chain. Its antigen remains undetermined. These data are taken from a study of monozygotic twins with inflammatory bowel disease (dated by TCRdb to the late 2010s). With regard to the full study: The full study comprised some 30 monozygotic twin pairs: nine German pairs (four IBD-concordant, five IBD-discordant) and 19 IBD-discordant Danish pairs. Within discordant pairs, disease-associated traits were sought mainly by comparing IBD patients with their genetically identical healthy co-twins. Each individual had, on average, about 151 000 unique TCRalpha sequences and 181 000 unique TCRbeta sequences available for analysis. On the study overall, not on this receptor specifically: The analysis was unable to tell apart different T cell subtypes. No single strong signal or clonotype linked to IBD turned up in the results, so the idea that one exists was not supported. Compared with healthy twins, IBD patients shared fewer clonotypes with other individuals, and the difference was most pronounced in patients with signs of disease activity. Repertoire similarity did not differ between concordant and discordant twins, possibly due to limited statistical power. Because patients received different immunosuppressive treatments, the repertoires may have picked up extra background noise and variability between individuals. Measured by the inverse Simpson index, TCRbeta repertoire diversity was lower in IBD patients than in their healthy co-twins.

From each donor, a roughly 2.5 ml peripheral blood sample was collected into PAXgene tubes and stored at -80 degrees C. Without T cell sorting, total RNA was isolated from whole blood using the PAXgene blood miRNA kit on an automated QIAcube. Peripheral blood from monozygotic twin pairs, either concordant or discordant for inflammatory bowel disease, underwent deep TCRalpha and TCRbeta repertoire profiling that used unique molecular barcoding. Smoking habits were recorded for all twin pairs, with individuals classified as current, former or never smokers. The library relied on 5' RACE. Preparation of each TCR library used 3,000 to 4,000 ng of total RNA. For each sample, cDNA synthesis with SMARTScribe reverse transcriptase was split into eight separate reactions. During cDNA synthesis, unique molecular identifiers containing a 6-nucleotide sample barcode were introduced by template switching. TCRalpha and TCRbeta cDNA was amplified by two nested PCRs of approximately 17 and 9 cycles, with bead purification after each PCR. Before amplification, the cDNA was both treated with uracil DNA-glycosylase and purified with the QIAquick PCR purification kit. The second PCR added Illumina TruSeq-compatible adapters along with sample-specific barcodes. TapeStation and Qubit were used to check library quality and concentration, and 5 to 6.5 ng of each library went into the pool. Sequencing of pooled libraries was carried out on an Illumina HiSeq2500 single-index Rapid Run using 2 x 100 bp reads and custom sequencing primers. Per the source publication's procedure: PCR and sequencing errors were corrected by UMI-based consensus assembly using MiGEC version 1.2.6. V(D)J alignment, clonotype assembly and CDR3 extraction were performed with MiXCR version 2.1.1. To normalise gene usage, clonotype sharing and MAIT/NKT TCR abundance, the analysis used the top 1000, 10 000 and 20 000 clonotypes per sample. Diversity was computed as the inverse Simpson index with the vegan R package after downsampling to 27 000 UMIs. Statistical testing used paired Mann-Whitney U tests on the discordant twin pairs and applied Benjamini-Hochberg correction for multiple testing. TCRdb reprocessed the reads; each CDR3 protein sequence makes one entry, and DNA is unavailable. What appears here as the V and J calls and clone size reflects TCRdb's work, not the paper's. For this sample, the table gives over 200,000 distinct CDR3 sequences. Around 1.5% of the sample is taken by the ten largest.

The TCR sequence derives from a human donor with ulcerative colitis or Crohn's disease, or a healthy co-twin of an affected twin (not recorded which). What was sequenced was blood.

The encoded CDR3 is CASRELGQIGNTIYF. Rearrangement joined TRBV7-9 to TRBJ1-3; TCRdb outputs TRBD1, but without DNA this stays unchecked. The CDR3, from cysteine to phenylalanine, totals 15 residues. No coding sequence is recorded. Taken from the germline V gene (reference sequence), the CDR1 and CDR2 loops are SEHNR and FQNEAQ.